The following is a T cell receptor beta chain sequence with its context. Antigen: not known. These data originate in a study of T cell responses to AZD1222 COVID-19 vaccine. General study points: Among the donors, most were white British and more were female, and clonal diversity was possibly underestimated. When two AZD1222 doses had been given, Spike-specific TCR breadth and depth rose.

Germline CDR1 is LGHDT and CDR2 is YNNKEL (reference sequence). V lost 4 bases, J lost 7 bases, and 17 bases lay in between. The length of the CDR3 is 16 residues. The data were produced by immunoSEQ multiplex PCR, yet TCRdb's version contains in-frame clones alone and is incomplete. The sample has tens of thousands of clones, 65% to 85% seen once. The V and J genes are TRBV3-1 (or the pseudogene TRBV3-2) and TRBJ1-6, with D perhaps TRBD1 (5 bases). This clonotype was sampled from an adult in good health. This specimen was peripheral blood, taken on day 0 of AZD1222 vaccination. The CDR3 DNA follows: TGTGCCAGCAGCCTCGGGACTCGAGCGGTAAATTCACCCCTCCACTTT. Its protein is CASSLGTRAVNSPLHF.